This entry is about one T cell receptor beta chain. Produced via immunoSEQ multiplex PCR; TCRdb's table is partial and in-frame only. Here the sample spans roughly 2.1 million clones, under 95% being singletons. The record originates from a study of shared clonotypes between healthy human individuals. Trimming at V came to 6 bases and at J to 5 bases, leaving 12 bases not matched to a gene. There are 16 residues in the CDR3. Germline lookup yields CDR1 MDHEN and CDR2 SYDVKM. As defined, naive CD8 cells were CD45RO-negative and positively selected for CCR7, with terminally differentiated effector memory CD45RA+ cells excluded.

The receptor was derived from a man aged 18 to 30 in good health. Some clones in this sample may be carry-over from other donors' samples. The chain combines TRBV28 with TRBJ2-1, with 8 bases identical to TRBD1. The sample comprised naive CD8+ T cells from PBMCs. The CDR3 region is CASRYLRDRRDNEQFF. The CDR3 coding sequence is TGTGCCAGCAGATACCTCCGGGACAGGAGAGACAATGAGCAGTTCTTC.